What follows is one T cell receptor (beta chain) and its context. What this receptor recognizes is not known. Qualities for individual bases were not recorded, and no much larger clone is one base off. This sample is part of a study of beta chain features in type 1 diabetes (dated by TCRdb to the late 2010s). General notes on the study: Patients and healthy donors did not differ in mean age, gender distribution, total cell number or subset yield. Across all samples, 107,917,701 sorted cells were examined, and cell number per subset correlated strongly with RNA yield. Regulatory and stem cell-like memory subsets were isolated from only 8 patients and 8 healthy donors, whereas naive and central memory subsets came from all 30 or so donors. In the study, recently diagnosed type 1 diabetes patients and matched healthy donors were compared on the TCRB repertoires of their sorted circulating CD4+ T cell subsets. The paper as a whole reports these results and caveats: Sequencing cDNA rather than genomic DNA could over-represent highly expressing activated cells, although activation and CD3 levels did not differ between groups. At VDJ recombination sites, type 1 diabetes patients had fewer insertions and more deleted nucleotides, which implies abnormalities in thymic rearrangement. Because small numbers of individuals were included in the HLA sub-analyses, any influence of HLA type on TCRB rearrangement was left unresolved. Naive, central memory and regulatory TCRB repertoires appeared to be more similar among patients than among healthy donors. Shorter templates might have been favored by PCR, but patient and control samples were amplified and corrected together, so both groups would have been affected equally by any skew. In all four CD4+ subsets, TCRB CDR3 length was moderately but significantly shorter in type 1 diabetes patients.

A single peripheral blood draw of around 0.11 L on average was collected from each donor into heparinised tubes. Naive, central memory, regulatory and stem cell-like memory CD4+ T cells were sorted on a BD FACSAria II using a panel including CD45RO, CCR7, CD25, CD127, CD95 and CD27. Every sorted population had a purity above 95%. Right away, PBMCs were isolated by Lymphoprep density gradient centrifugation and were stained directly, with no culture step. To minimize batch effects, samples were stained and sorted in pairs, one healthy donor with one patient per experiment. V and J are truncated by 2 bases and 6 bases respectively, leaving an intervening sequence of 16 bases. CDR1 and CDR2 (LNHDA, SQIVND) derive from the germline V gene (reference sequence). From the cysteine through the phenylalanine, the CDR3 covers 16 amino acids. The DNA shown is the 48-base CDR3, in frame from base 1. The entire isolated RNA was reverse transcribed using the High Capacity cDNA Reverse Transcription Kit, and thus expressed TCRB transcripts were sequenced. Deep immunoSEQ sequencing was performed on naive, central memory and regulatory T cell samples, with an average of roughly 3.3 million total reads per sample. After sorted cells were lysed in RLT buffer, RNA was extracted with DNase-treated RNeasy Micro or Mini kits, with the choice depending on cell number. To prevent cross-contamination, every cell subset was processed on its own, while patient and healthy donor samples were processed together. TCRB sequences were amplified from cDNA with the immunoSEQ multiplex PCR, producing 87-bp fragments spanning the CDR3 region. The amplicons were sequenced using the Illumina HiSeq platform. Processing in the source paper ran as follows. Synthetic template baselines were used to correct PCR bias computationally, reads within Hamming distance 2 were collapsed, and singletons that could not be merged were discarded. Reads were aligned against IMGT so that V, D and J genes, CDR3 length and insertions or deletions at six rearrangement sites could be assigned. Within each subset, clonotype counts were normalized to sorted cell number, after which true diversity and Gini coefficients were computed with the tcR R package. Repertoire sharing was quantified using the overlap coefficient calculated on TCRB nucleotide sequences. Out-of-frame TCRB sequences from naive cells were analyzed to stand in for the pre-selection repertoire. Not all clones reach the TCRdb copy of this immuneACCESS table, which keeps in-frame sequences only. Checked studies attribute under half of the gap to unresolved V genes and leave the rest unexplained. V and J calls and clone size are copied from that table; D and trimming were computed from the DNA. In this sample the table shows roughly 280,000 clones, roughly a quarter of which occur a single time. The top ten clones comprise about 0.012% of the sample.

The specimen sequenced was naive CD4+ T cells from blood. The cell subset or site label for this specimen denotes: true naive CD4+ T cells. This clonotype originated in a woman aged 25 to 45 with type 1 diabetes. The rearranged chain carries TRBV19 and TRBJ2-2; matching of 5 bases hints at TRBD1 as the D gene. The CDR3: CASSIQGLKRAGELFF. The DNA is TGTGCCAGTAGTATACAGGGTTTAAAGAGAGCCGGGGAGCTGTTTTTT. Extended through the reference TRBV19 and TRBJ2-2 proteins, this CDR3 yields the full variable domain: DGGITQSPKYLFRKEGQNVTLSCEQNLNHDAMYWYRQDPGQGLRLIYYSQIVNDFQKGDIAEGYSVSREKKESFPLTVTSAQKNPTAFYLCASSIQGLKRAGELFFGEGSRLTVL.